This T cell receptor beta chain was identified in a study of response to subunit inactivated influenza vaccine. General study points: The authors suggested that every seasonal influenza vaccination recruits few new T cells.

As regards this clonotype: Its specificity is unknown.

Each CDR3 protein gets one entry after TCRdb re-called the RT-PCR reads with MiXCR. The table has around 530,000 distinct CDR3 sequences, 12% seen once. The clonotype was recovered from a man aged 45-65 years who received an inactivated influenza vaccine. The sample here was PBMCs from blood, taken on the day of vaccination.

CDR3 nucleotide sequence: TGCAGTCTTCTAGCGGGAGTGGAGGAGACCCAGTACTTC. Translation gives CSLLAGVEETQYF. The V and J genes are TRBV20-1 and TRBJ2-5; the match to TRBD2 covers 10 bases. Germline values: CDR1 DFQATT, CDR2 SNEGSKA (reference sequence). The V segment lost 8 bases and the J segment 5 bases; nucleotides outside the gene matches: 8. This CDR3 has 13 amino acids.